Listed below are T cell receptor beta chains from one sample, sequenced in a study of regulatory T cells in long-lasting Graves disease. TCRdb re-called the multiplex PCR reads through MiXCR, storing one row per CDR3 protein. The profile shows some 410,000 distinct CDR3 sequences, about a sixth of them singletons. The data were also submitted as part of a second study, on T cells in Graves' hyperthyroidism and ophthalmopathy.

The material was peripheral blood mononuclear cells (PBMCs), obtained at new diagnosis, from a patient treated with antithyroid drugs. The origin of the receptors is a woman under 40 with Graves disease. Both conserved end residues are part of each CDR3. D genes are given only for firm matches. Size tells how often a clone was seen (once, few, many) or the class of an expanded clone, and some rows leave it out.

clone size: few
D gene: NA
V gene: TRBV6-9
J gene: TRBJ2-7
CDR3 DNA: TGTGCCAGCAGTTATAAACGACTAGAGGACTACGAGCAGTACTTC
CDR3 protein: CASSYKRLEDYEQYF

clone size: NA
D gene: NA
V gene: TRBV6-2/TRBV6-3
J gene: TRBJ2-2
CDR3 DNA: TGTGCCAGTCAGACAGGGAGGATCACCGGGGAGCTGTTTTTT
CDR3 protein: CASQTGRITGELFF

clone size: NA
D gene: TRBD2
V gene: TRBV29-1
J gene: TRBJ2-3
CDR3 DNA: TGCAGCGTTGGCGGGGGTAGCACAGATACGCAGTATTTT
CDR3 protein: CSVGGGSTDTQYF

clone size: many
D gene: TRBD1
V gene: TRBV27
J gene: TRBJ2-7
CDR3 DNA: TGTGCCAGCAGTGCGTACCAGGGGGAATACGAGCAGTACTTC
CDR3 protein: CASSAYQGEYEQYF

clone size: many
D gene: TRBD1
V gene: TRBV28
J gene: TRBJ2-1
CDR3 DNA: TGTGCCAGCGGCCCCGGGACAGATCTCTCGCCGAAGTTCTTC
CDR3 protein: CASGPGTDLSPKFF

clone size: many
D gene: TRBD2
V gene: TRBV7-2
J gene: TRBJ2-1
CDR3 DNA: TGTGCCAGCAGACATAGCGGGAGCTCCTACAATGAGCAGTTCTTC
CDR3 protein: CASRHSGSSYNEQFF

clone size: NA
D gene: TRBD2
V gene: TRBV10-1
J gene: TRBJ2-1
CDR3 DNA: TGCGCCAGCAGTGGGGGGACTAACTACAATGAGCAGTTCTTC
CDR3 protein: CASSGGTNYNEQFF

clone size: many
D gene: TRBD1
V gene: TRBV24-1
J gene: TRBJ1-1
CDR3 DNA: TGTGCCACCAGTGATGGACAGGGGGCCGAAGCTTTCTTT
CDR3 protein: CATSDGQGAEAFF

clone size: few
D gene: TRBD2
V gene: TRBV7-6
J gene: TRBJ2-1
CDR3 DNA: TGTGCCAGCAGCTTAGTGGTGAGCGGGAGGGGTGGTGAGCAGTTCTTC
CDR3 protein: CASSLVVSGRGGEQFF

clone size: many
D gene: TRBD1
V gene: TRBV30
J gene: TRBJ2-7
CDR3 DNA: TGTGCCTGGGCAGGGGGCTCCTACGAGCAGTACTTC
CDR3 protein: CAWAGGSYEQYF

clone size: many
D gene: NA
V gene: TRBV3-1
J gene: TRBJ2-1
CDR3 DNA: TGTGCCAGCAGCCAAGAGAATTGGGGGAGCAAAAGCTCCTACAATGAGCAGTTCTTC
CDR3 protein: CASSQENWGSKSSYNEQFF

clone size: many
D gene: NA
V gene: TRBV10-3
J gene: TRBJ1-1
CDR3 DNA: TGTGCCATCAGTGAAAGGACATTGAACACTGAAGCTTTCTTT
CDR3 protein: CAISERTLNTEAFF

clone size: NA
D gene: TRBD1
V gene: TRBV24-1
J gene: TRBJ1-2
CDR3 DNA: TGTGCCGCCCAAGGACAGGGCGGTGGCTACACCTTC
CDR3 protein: CAAQGQGGGYTF

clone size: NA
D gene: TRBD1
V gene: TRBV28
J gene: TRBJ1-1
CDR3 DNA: TGTGCCAGCAGCCTTTTGTCCAGGACAGGGACAATTATGAACACTGAAGCTTTCTTT
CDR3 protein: CASSLLSRTGTIMNTEAFF

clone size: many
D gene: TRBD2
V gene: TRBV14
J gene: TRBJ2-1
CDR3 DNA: TGTGCCAGCAGCGGACCATTACTAGCGGATATAACTGAGCAGTTCTTC
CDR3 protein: CASSGPLLADITEQFF

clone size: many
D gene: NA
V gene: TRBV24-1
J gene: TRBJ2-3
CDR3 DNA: TGTGCCACCAGTGATAAGCGCCCGCCTCACACAGATACGCAGTATTTT
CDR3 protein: CATSDKRPPHTDTQYF

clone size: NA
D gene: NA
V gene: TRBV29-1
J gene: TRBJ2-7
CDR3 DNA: TGCAGCGTTGTCGCCGACTACGAGCAGTACTTC
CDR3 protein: CSVVADYEQYF

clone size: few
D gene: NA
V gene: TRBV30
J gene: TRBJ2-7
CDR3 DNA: TGTGCCTGGAGTGTAGTACCCTACGAGCAGTACTTC
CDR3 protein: CAWSVVPYEQYF

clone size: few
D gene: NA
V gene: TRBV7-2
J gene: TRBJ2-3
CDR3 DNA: TGTGCCAGCAGTTTTGACGCAGATACGCAGTATTTT
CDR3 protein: CASSFDADTQYF

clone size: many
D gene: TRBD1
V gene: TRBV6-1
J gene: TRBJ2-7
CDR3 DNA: TGTGCCAGTACCGGGACAGGGGTTGTCGAGCAGTACTTC
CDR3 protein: CASTGTGVVEQYF

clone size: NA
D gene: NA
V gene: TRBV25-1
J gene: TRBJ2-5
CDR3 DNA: TGTGCCAGCAGTGAACTTCGGGCGGAGGTAGAGACCCAGTACTTC
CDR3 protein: CASSELRAEVETQYF

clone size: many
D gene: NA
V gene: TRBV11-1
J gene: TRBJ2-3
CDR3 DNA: TGTGCCAGCAAGAGCGCCAACACAGATACGCAGTATTTT
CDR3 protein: CASKSANTDTQYF

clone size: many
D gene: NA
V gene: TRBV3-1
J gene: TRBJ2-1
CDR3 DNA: TGTGCCAGCAGCCAGGGAGTAGTACCTAGCTACAATGAGCAGTTCTTC
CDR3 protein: CASSQGVVPSYNEQFF

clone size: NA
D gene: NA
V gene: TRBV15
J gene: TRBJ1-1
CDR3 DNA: TGTGCCACCAGCCGAGACATCTTAAACACTGAAGCTTTCTTT
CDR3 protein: CATSRDILNTEAFF

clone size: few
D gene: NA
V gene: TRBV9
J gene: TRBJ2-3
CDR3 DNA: TGTGCCAGCAGCCAATTGGGGCAGGGAGCAGATACGCAGTATTTT
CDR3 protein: CASSQLGQGADTQYF

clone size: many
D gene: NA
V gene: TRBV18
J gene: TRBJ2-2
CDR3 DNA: TGTGCCAGCTCGCCACAGTTCAACACCGGGGAGCTGTTTTTT
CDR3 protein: CASSPQFNTGELFF

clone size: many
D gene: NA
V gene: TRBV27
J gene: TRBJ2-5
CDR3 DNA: TGTGCCAGCAGTGGAAGAATACCGCCTAGTGAGGTTGAAGAGACCCAGTACTTC
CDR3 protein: CASSGRIPPSEVEETQYF

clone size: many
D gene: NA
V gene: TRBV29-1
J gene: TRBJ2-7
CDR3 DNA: TGCAGCGTTTCGACAGTGAGACCAGGCTACGAGCAGTACTTC
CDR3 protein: CSVSTVRPGYEQYF

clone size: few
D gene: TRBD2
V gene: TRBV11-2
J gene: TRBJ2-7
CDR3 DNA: TGTGCCAGCAGCTTCAGGCCCCCCGGGACTAGCGGGACTTCCTACGAGCAGTACTTC
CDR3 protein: CASSFRPPGTSGTSYEQYF

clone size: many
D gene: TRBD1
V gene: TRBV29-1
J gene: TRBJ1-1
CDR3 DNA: TGCAGCGTGACCCGGGACAGGGCCAGTGAAGCTTTCTTT
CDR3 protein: CSVTRDRASEAFF

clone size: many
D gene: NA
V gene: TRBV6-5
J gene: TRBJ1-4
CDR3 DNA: TGTGCCAGCAGTTACTCGCAGGGAAGTGAAAAACTGTTTTTT
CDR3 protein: CASSYSQGSEKLFF

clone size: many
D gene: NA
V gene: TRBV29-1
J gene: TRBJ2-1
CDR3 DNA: TGCAGCGTTGAAAGTGGGGCCAGTTGGCAGTTCTTC
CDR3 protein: CSVESGASWQFF

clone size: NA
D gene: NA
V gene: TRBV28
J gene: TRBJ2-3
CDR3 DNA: TGTGCCGGCAGTTTGCGCGGGAGCACAGATACGCAGTATTTT
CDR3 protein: CAGSLRGSTDTQYF

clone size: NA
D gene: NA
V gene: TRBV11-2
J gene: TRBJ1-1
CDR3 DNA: TGCGCCAGCAGCCCCCAGGCTGGGGGCATGAACACTGAAGCTTTCTTT
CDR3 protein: CASSPQAGGMNTEAFF

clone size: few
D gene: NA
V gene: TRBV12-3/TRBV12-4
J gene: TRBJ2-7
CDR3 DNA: TGTGCCAGCAGTTTAGGCGTTTCCAATACCTACGAGCAGTACTTC
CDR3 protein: CASSLGVSNTYEQYF

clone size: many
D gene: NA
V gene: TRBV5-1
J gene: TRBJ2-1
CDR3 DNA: TGCGCCAGCAGCACTGGACCTGGGGATAATGAGCAGTTCTTC
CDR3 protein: CASSTGPGDNEQFF